The rows below give T cell receptor beta chains drawn from one sample of a study of PD-1 blockade in mismatch repair-deficient tumors. The table came from immunoSEQ multiplex PCR; TCRdb's copy has only in-frame clones and leaves some out. There are about 130,000 clones in the sample; around nine tenths occur only once, and around 11% lies in the top ten. This specimen was peripheral blood, taken just over 70 weeks after starting pembrolizumab. The receptors derive from an adult with mismatch repair-deficient cancer. Each CDR3 is given with its conserved first and last residue. Fields, in order: V gene, clone size, D gene, J gene, CDR3 DNA, CDR3 protein. D genes are given only for firm matches. Clone sizes are given selectively: once, few, many, or a class where the clone is expanded.

V gene: TRBV15; clone size: .; D gene: TRBD1; J gene: TRBJ2-2; CDR3 DNA: TGTGCCACCAGCAGAGATCCCCCCCCGGACAGGGGCAACACCGGGGAGCTGTTTTTT; CDR3 protein: CATSRDPPPDRGNTGELFF
V gene: TRBV19; clone size: .; D gene: .; J gene: TRBJ1-2; CDR3 DNA: TGTGCCAGTAGTATGCTATCTTCAGGGTCCCGGGGCACCTTC; CDR3 protein: CASSMLSSGSRGTF
V gene: TRBV5-8; clone size: .; D gene: .; J gene: TRBJ2-5; CDR3 DNA: TGTGCCAGCACTTGGGCGCGAGGGCCAGAGACCCAGTACTTC; CDR3 protein: CASTWARGPETQYF
V gene: TRBV19; clone size: few; D gene: TRBD2; J gene: TRBJ2-7; CDR3 DNA: TGTGCCAGTAGTGTGACTAGCGGGACCACCCACGAGCAGTACTTC; CDR3 protein: CASSVTSGTTHEQYF
V gene: TRBV2; clone size: .; D gene: .; J gene: TRBJ2-7; CDR3 DNA: TGTGCCAGCAGTTCAAAGCGTCAGGACGAGCAGTACTTC; CDR3 protein: CASSSKRQDEQYF
V gene: TRBV7-6; clone size: .; D gene: TRBD2; J gene: TRBJ2-5; CDR3 DNA: TGTGCCAGCAGCTTAGGTCCCCGCCAGCGGGAGGCCCAAGAGACCCAGTACTTC; CDR3 protein: CASSLGPRQREAQETQYF
V gene: TRBV2; clone size: .; D gene: .; J gene: TRBJ1-5; CDR3 DNA: TGTGCCAGCAGTGCAGGGAGCAATCAGCCCCAGCATTTT; CDR3 protein: CASSAGSNQPQHF
V gene: TRBV11-3; clone size: .; D gene: .; J gene: TRBJ2-7; CDR3 DNA: TGTGCCAGCAGCTTAGTCGGCGAGCAGTACTTC; CDR3 protein: CASSLVGEQYF
V gene: TRBV5-6; clone size: .; D gene: TRBD1; J gene: TRBJ1-1; CDR3 DNA: TGTGCCAGCAGCTTTCTCGACAGGGGCACTGAAGCTTTCTTT; CDR3 protein: CASSFLDRGTEAFF
V gene: TRBV19; clone size: .; D gene: .; J gene: TRBJ2-3; CDR3 DNA: TGTGCCAGTAATTCCGGACAGATCACAGATACGCAGTATTTT; CDR3 protein: CASNSGQITDTQYF
V gene: TRBV15; clone size: .; D gene: .; J gene: TRBJ1-5; CDR3 DNA: TGTGCCACCAGCAGACGGGTCAGCAATCAGCCCCAGCATTTT; CDR3 protein: CATSRRVSNQPQHF
V gene: TRBV5-1; clone size: .; D gene: TRBD1; J gene: TRBJ2-3; CDR3 DNA: TGCGCCAGCAGTCCGGGACAGGCCTTAACAGATACGCAGTATTTT; CDR3 protein: CASSPGQALTDTQYF
V gene: TRBV28; clone size: few; D gene: TRBD1; J gene: TRBJ2-1; CDR3 DNA: TGTGCCAGCAGTCAATGGACAGGGGGTAACAATGAGCAGTTCTTC; CDR3 protein: CASSQWTGGNNEQFF
V gene: TRBV30; clone size: .; D gene: .; J gene: TRBJ2-7; CDR3 DNA: TGTGCCTGGAGTGTAGGGGGTTACGAGCAGTACTTC; CDR3 protein: CAWSVGGYEQYF
V gene: TRBV7-9; clone size: .; D gene: .; J gene: TRBJ1-3; CDR3 DNA: TGTGCCTACGGACAGTCTGGAAACACCATATATTTT; CDR3 protein: CAYGQSGNTIYF
V gene: TRBV4-1; clone size: .; D gene: .; J gene: TRBJ2-7; CDR3 DNA: TGCGCCAGCAGCCAAGATTTAAGTGTTGGGGTTTGGGAGCAGTACTTC; CDR3 protein: CASSQDLSVGVWEQYF
V gene: TRBV28; clone size: .; D gene: TRBD2; J gene: TRBJ2-7; CDR3 DNA: TGTGCCAGCAGTTTATGGAGCGGGAGTGGGTACGAGCAGTACTTC; CDR3 protein: CASSLWSGSGYEQYF
V gene: TRBV28; clone size: .; D gene: TRBD1; J gene: TRBJ2-1; CDR3 DNA: TGTGCCAGCAGAAATACGGGGACAGCCTACAATGAGCAGTTCTTC; CDR3 protein: CASRNTGTAYNEQFF
V gene: TRBV11-3; clone size: .; D gene: .; J gene: TRBJ2-7; CDR3 DNA: TGTGCCAGCACCCTCGCAGGTCGACGAGGGGGCGAGCAGTACTTC; CDR3 protein: CASTLAGRRGGEQYF
V gene: TRBV4-1; clone size: .; D gene: TRBD1; J gene: TRBJ1-1; CDR3 DNA: TGCGCCAGCAGCCCGGACAGGGGGCTGATTAACACTGAAGCTTTCTTT; CDR3 protein: CASSPDRGLINTEAFF
V gene: TRBV6-4; clone size: .; D gene: .; J gene: TRBJ2-1; CDR3 DNA: TGTGCCAGCAGTGCGAGTAGCGGCCCAAACAATGAGCAGTTCTTC; CDR3 protein: CASSASSGPNNEQFF
V gene: TRBV7-8; clone size: .; D gene: .; J gene: TRBJ2-7; CDR3 DNA: TGTGCCAGCAGCCCGCGTGAGGGTAGCAGGAGCTCCTACGAGCAGTACTTC; CDR3 protein: CASSPREGSRSSYEQYF
V gene: TRBV2; clone size: .; D gene: .; J gene: TRBJ1-1; CDR3 DNA: TGTGCCAGCAGCCATAGGTTGGGAGAAAACACTGAAGCTTTCTTT; CDR3 protein: CASSHRLGENTEAFF
V gene: TRBV5-1; clone size: .; D gene: .; J gene: TRBJ2-7; CDR3 DNA: TGCGCCAGCAGCCCACTCCGGGGACGGTCCTACGAGCAGTACTTC; CDR3 protein: CASSPLRGRSYEQYF
V gene: TRBV28; clone size: .; D gene: .; J gene: TRBJ1-5; CDR3 DNA: TGTGCCAGCAATCCACGGGGGGTCGGTCTTCAGCCCCAGCATTTT; CDR3 protein: CASNPRGVGLQPQHF
V gene: TRBV11-3; clone size: .; D gene: .; J gene: TRBJ2-1; CDR3 DNA: TGTGCCAGCAGCTTAGTAAGTGAGCAGTTCTTC; CDR3 protein: CASSLVSEQFF
V gene: TRBV11-3; clone size: .; D gene: TRBD2; J gene: TRBJ2-1; CDR3 DNA: TGTGCCAGCAGCTTAGAATTTGCGGGAGAAGCTTACAATGAGCAGTTCTTC; CDR3 protein: CASSLEFAGEAYNEQFF
V gene: TRBV9; clone size: .; D gene: .; J gene: TRBJ2-1; CDR3 DNA: TGTGCCAGCAGCGTAGAGGGACACGCCGGTGAGCAGTTCTTC; CDR3 protein: CASSVEGHAGEQFF
V gene: TRBV6-6; clone size: .; D gene: .; J gene: TRBJ2-2; CDR3 DNA: TGTGCCAGCAGTGGATCAGGGATCAACACCGGGGAGCTGTTTTTT; CDR3 protein: CASSGSGINTGELFF
V gene: TRBV5-3; clone size: .; D gene: TRBD1; J gene: TRBJ1-5; CDR3 DNA: TGTGCCAGAAGTCCGATCCGACAGGGGGCTATAGAGGAGAGCAATCAGCCCCAGCATTTT; CDR3 protein: CARSPIRQGAIEESNQPQHF
V gene: TRBV11-2; clone size: .; D gene: .; J gene: TRBJ2-1; CDR3 DNA: TGTGCCAGCAGCTCACAAACCGGACAAAATGAGCAGTTCTTC; CDR3 protein: CASSSQTGQNEQFF
V gene: TRBV6-1; clone size: medium-sized; D gene: TRBD2; J gene: TRBJ2-7; CDR3 DNA: TGTGCCAGCAGTGAAGAGTTGGCGGGAGTGGGTGAGCAGTACTTC; CDR3 protein: CASSEELAGVGEQYF
V gene: TRBV7-9; clone size: .; D gene: .; J gene: TRBJ2-5; CDR3 DNA: TGTGCCAGCAGATTCTCTTACTCAGACCAAGAGACCCAGTACTTC; CDR3 protein: CASRFSYSDQETQYF
V gene: TRBV19; clone size: .; D gene: TRBD2; J gene: TRBJ2-3; CDR3 DNA: TGTGCCAGTAGTCTAGGGACTAGCGGATTCACAGATACGCAGTATTTT; CDR3 protein: CASSLGTSGFTDTQYF
V gene: TRBV7-4; clone size: once; D gene: .; J gene: TRBJ2-7; CDR3 DNA: TGTGCCAGCAGCTTAGAACAGGCCCTCCACGAGCAGTACTTC; CDR3 protein: CASSLEQALHEQYF
V gene: TRBV19; clone size: .; D gene: .; J gene: TRBJ2-5; CDR3 DNA: TGTGCCAGTAGTCAAGCCCTCCCAGGCTGGGGTCGGACGCAAGAGACCCAGTACTTC; CDR3 protein: CASSQALPGWGRTQETQYF
V gene: TRBV27; clone size: .; D gene: .; J gene: TRBJ2-7; CDR3 DNA: TGTGCCAGCAGTTCGACAGTAGGCGAGCAGTACTTC; CDR3 protein: CASSSTVGEQYF
V gene: TRBV4-1; clone size: .; D gene: .; J gene: TRBJ2-1; CDR3 DNA: TGCGCCAGCAGCCAAGATAATGAGCAGTTCTTC; CDR3 protein: CASSQDNEQFF
V gene: TRBV19; clone size: .; D gene: TRBD1; J gene: TRBJ2-2; CDR3 DNA: TGTGCCAGTTCCAGGACAGGGGCCTACCGTGATGCCGGGGAGCTGTTTTTT; CDR3 protein: CASSRTGAYRDAGELFF
V gene: TRBV4-1; clone size: .; D gene: TRBD2; J gene: TRBJ2-1; CDR3 DNA: TGCGCCAGCAGCCAGAACGTCCAGACTAGCGGGAGTTTGAATGAGCAGTTCTTC; CDR3 protein: CASSQNVQTSGSLNEQFF
V gene: TRBV5-1; clone size: .; D gene: .; J gene: TRBJ2-2; CDR3 DNA: TGCGCCAGCAGCTTTTGGACAAGGAGTAGTGGGGAGCTGTTTTTT; CDR3 protein: CASSFWTRSSGELFF
V gene: TRBV6-1; clone size: .; D gene: TRBD1; J gene: TRBJ1-5; CDR3 DNA: TGTGCCAGCAGGACGACAGGGGCCAATCAGCCCCAGCATTTT; CDR3 protein: CASRTTGANQPQHF
V gene: TRBV11-2; clone size: .; D gene: .; J gene: TRBJ2-2; CDR3 DNA: TGTGCCAGCAGCTCAGACAGAACCGGGGAGCTGTTTTTT; CDR3 protein: CASSSDRTGELFF
V gene: TRBV25-1; clone size: .; D gene: .; J gene: TRBJ1-1; CDR3 DNA: TGTGCCAGCAGTGAATCCTACTCGAACACTGAAGCTTTCTTT; CDR3 protein: CASSESYSNTEAFF
V gene: TRBV6-6; clone size: .; D gene: TRBD1; J gene: TRBJ1-4; CDR3 DNA: TGTGCCAGCAGATGGGACAGTGGGGTTGAAAAACTGTTTTTT; CDR3 protein: CASRWDSGVEKLFF
V gene: TRBV4-1; clone size: .; D gene: TRBD1; J gene: TRBJ1-1; CDR3 DNA: TGCGCCAGCAGTGCTGACAGGGCTGAAGCTTTCTTT; CDR3 protein: CASSADRAEAFF
V gene: TRBV18; clone size: once; D gene: TRBD1; J gene: TRBJ2-5; CDR3 DNA: TGTGCCAGCTCAAAAGGACAGGGGGCGCCCCAAGAGACCCAGTACTTC; CDR3 protein: CASSKGQGAPQETQYF
V gene: TRBV5-6; clone size: .; D gene: .; J gene: TRBJ1-1; CDR3 DNA: TGTGCCAGCAGCAGGACAGCCTTGGAGGCTTTCTTT; CDR3 protein: CASSRTALEAFF
V gene: TRBV11-2; clone size: once; D gene: TRBD2; J gene: TRBJ2-1; CDR3 DNA: TGTGCCAGCAGCGGAGAGGGTAGAGCGGGGCGCTCCTACAATGAGCAGTTCTTC; CDR3 protein: CASSGEGRAGRSYNEQFF
V gene: TRBV4-2; clone size: once; D gene: TRBD2; J gene: TRBJ2-3; CDR3 DNA: TGTGCCAGCAGCCTGGCCCTAGCGGACACAGATACGCAGTATTTT; CDR3 protein: CASSLALADTDTQYF
V gene: TRBV5-5; clone size: .; D gene: .; J gene: TRBJ2-5; CDR3 DNA: TGTGCCAGCAGCACCTCAGGGACACCCCGGGCGACGACCCAGTACTTC; CDR3 protein: CASSTSGTPRATTQYF
V gene: TRBV6-6; clone size: .; D gene: .; J gene: TRBJ1-2; CDR3 DNA: TGTGCCACCTCAGGTCCGGGGCTCGCGGGGGGCTACACCTTC; CDR3 protein: CATSGPGLAGGYTF
V gene: TRBV28; clone size: .; D gene: .; J gene: TRBJ2-7; CDR3 DNA: TGTGCCAGCAGTTTGTCCTTGCGTTCTCAGGGCGGCGAGCAGTACTTC; CDR3 protein: CASSLSLRSQGGEQYF
V gene: TRBV29-1; clone size: .; D gene: .; J gene: TRBJ1-2; CDR3 DNA: TGCAGCGTTGTCAGCGGTTCGGGGGATGGCTACACCTTC; CDR3 protein: CSVVSGSGDGYTF
V gene: TRBV7-9; clone size: .; D gene: TRBD2; J gene: TRBJ2-1; CDR3 DNA: TGTGCCAGCACCAGGGGACTAGCGGTTAAGAATGAGCAGTTCTTC; CDR3 protein: CASTRGLAVKNEQFF
V gene: TRBV9; clone size: .; D gene: .; J gene: TRBJ2-7; CDR3 DNA: TGTGCCAGCAGCCCGAACGAGAGGACGGACTACGAGCAGTACTTC; CDR3 protein: CASSPNERTDYEQYF
V gene: TRBV11-3; clone size: .; D gene: TRBD2; J gene: TRBJ2-1; CDR3 DNA: TGTGCCAGCAGCTTAGAGATGGGACTAGCGGGAGTCAATGAGCAGTTCTTC; CDR3 protein: CASSLEMGLAGVNEQFF
V gene: TRBV4-1; clone size: .; D gene: TRBD2; J gene: TRBJ2-1; CDR3 DNA: TGCGCCAGCAGCCAAGGGGGACTAGCGGGAGGGCCTTGGAATGAGCAGTTCTTC; CDR3 protein: CASSQGGLAGGPWNEQFF
V gene: TRBV7-8; clone size: .; D gene: TRBD2; J gene: TRBJ2-2; CDR3 DNA: TGTGCCAGCAGCTTACCTAGCGGATACACCGGGGAGCTGTTTTTT; CDR3 protein: CASSLPSGYTGELFF